The 28 T cell receptor beta chains presented below share a single source sample, sequenced in a study of blood T cell repertoires in COVID-19 (dated by TCRdb to the early 2020s). Libraries were constructed by the immunoSEQ multiplex PCR assay. TCRdb mirrors the immuneACCESS table, restricted to in-frame sequences. Some clones are absent from its copies; in checked studies, under half trace to an unresolved V gene, and the reason for the others is unknown. The sample table lists 100,000 to 150,000 clones, 85% to 90% of them with a count of one. Of the sample, 25% to 30% is held by the ten largest clones. Sequenced input: peripheral blood. These receptors were obtained from a woman of 80 years or more with acute or convalescent COVID-19.

CDR3 nucleotide sequence: TGTGCCAGCAGCGTAGCTGGGCAGAGAGAGACCCAGTACTTC. Encoded protein: CASSVAGQRETQYF. The J gene is TRBJ2-5, the V gene TRBV9; unclear D gene. The CDR3 has 14 residues. Germline V gene data show CDR1 as SGDLS and CDR2 as YYNGEE. V gave up 0 bases and J gave up 4 bases, with 10 bases separating them.

The chain combines TRBV5-1 with TRBJ2-5; perhaps TRBD2 as D (6 bases). The CDR3 spans 15 residues. Germline CDR1 reads SGHRS; CDR2 reads YFSETQ. Deletions cut 4 bases from V and 3 bases from J, with 16 bases between. The CDR3 sequence: CASSPGGSGEETQYF. CDR3 DNA: TGCGCCAGCAGCCCCGGGGGTTCAGGAGAAGAGACCCAGTACTTC.

The chain carries TRBV19 and TRBJ1-5; 9 nucleotides line up with TRBD1. The CDR3 totals 14 residues. Germline loops: CDR1 LNHDA, CDR2 SQIVND (reference sequence). V was pared by 7 bases and J by 3 bases, with 4 bases of the junction left unmatched. DNA for the CDR3: TGTGCCAGTAAGAGACAGGGGGACAATCAGCCCCAGCATTTT. This translates into CASKRQGDNQPQHF.

V is TRBV3-1 (or the pseudogene TRBV3-2) and J is TRBJ1-5; TRBD1 matches 7 bases. V lost 4 bases to trimming and J lost 5 bases; unmatched junction nucleotides: 2. Germline values: CDR1 LGHDT, CDR2 YNNKEL (reference sequence). The CDR3 has 13 residues. The CDR3 protein is CASSPDRDQPQHF. In DNA form, the CDR3 reads TGTGCCAGCAGCCCAGACAGGGATCAGCCCCAGCATTTT.

V and J are TRBV7-2 and TRBJ1-2, with D uncertain. The CDR3 has 17 residues. The V and J ends lost 2 bases and 5 bases respectively, with 21 bases between them. CDR1 is SGHTA, CDR2 FQGNSA, per germline. The CDR3 region is CASSLSLVARSQYGYTF. The CDR3 region has the DNA TGTGCCAGCAGCTTATCCCTGGTTGCCCGGTCCCAATATGGCTACACCTTC.

The chain has TRBV7-9 and TRBJ1-2; 7 bases map to TRBD1. This CDR3 contains 12 residues. The V and J ends lost 4 bases and 8 bases, in that order; junction bases with no gene match: 4. Germline CDR1 reads SEHNR; CDR2 reads FQNEAQ (reference sequence). For the CDR3, the DNA is TGTGCCAGCAGCTCGACAGGGAAAGGCTACACCTTC. Encoded protein: CASSSTGKGYTF.

The rearrangement joins TRBV4-1 to TRBJ1-5; 9 positions agree with TRBD1. This CDR3 spans 16 amino acids. The germline V gene has CDR1 MGHRA and CDR2 YSYEKL. V gave up 1 base and J gave up 5 bases; unmatched junction bases: 6. The CDR3 sequence is CASSQGPGQGDQPQHF. CDR3 DNA sequence: TGCGCCAGCAGCCAAGGGCCGGGACAGGGCGATCAGCCCCAGCATTTT.

The chain carries TRBV5-1 and TRBJ2-5; the D gene is possibly TRBD1 (6 bases). The germline CDR1 and CDR2 sequences are SGHRS and YFSETQ. The CDR3 length is 14 residues. Trimming left V 0 bases short and J 4 bases short, with 10 bases between. Written as DNA, the CDR3 is TGCGCCAGCAGCTTGGGTACAGGGTCAGAGACCCAGTACTTC. Its protein is CASSLGTGSETQYF.

This clone has only a few counts. This chain connects TRBV11-1 to TRBJ1-1; a possible D gene is TRBD1 (5 bases). The germline gives CDR1 SGHAT, CDR2 FQDESV (reference sequence). Trimming stripped 5 bases from V and 1 base from J, with 14 bases between. The CDR3 spans 15 residues. As DNA, the CDR3 is TGTGCCAGCAGCCCGCTTAGGGGTTCGAACACTGAAGCTTTCTTT. Its protein is CASSPLRGSNTEAFF. Full variable domain (rest looked up from reference TRBV11-1 and TRBJ1-1): EAEVAQSPRYKITEKSQAVAFWCDPISGHATLYWYRQILGQGPELLVQFQDESVVDDSQLPKDRFSAERLKGVDSTLKIQPAELGDSAMYLCASSPLRGSNTEAFFGQGTRLTVV.

This chain uses TRBV14 with TRBJ2-1; maybe TRBD2 (6 bases). The CDR3 is 16 residues long. Trimming took off 3 bases at V and 4 bases at J, with 16 bases between the two ends. CDR1 is SGHDN, CDR2 FVKESK, per germline. The CDR3 loop is CASSHLGTPGYNEQFF. CDR3 sequence (DNA): TGTGCCAGCAGCCACCTCGGGACTCCGGGGTACAATGAGCAGTTCTTC.

This rearrangement joins TRBV7-2 to TRBJ1-2, with TRBD1 matching over 10 bases. CDR1 is SGHTA, CDR2 FQGNSA, per germline. After removal of 6 bases from V and 8 bases from J, the junction contained 9 bases not matched to a gene. This CDR3 is built from 14 residues. CDR3: CASRRTGGTFGYTF. DNA for the CDR3: TGTGCCAGCAGGCGGACAGGGGGTACTTTCGGCTACACCTTC.

The chain recombines TRBV21-1 with TRBJ1-2; the table's D call of TRBD1 was not tested on the DNA. TRBV21-1 is tagged as a pseudogene. The CDR3 extends over 18 amino acids. CDR3 nucleotide sequence: TGTGCCAGCAGCAAAGCGCCCGGACATCCGGAGTCCCCCTATGGCTACACCTTC. It yields the protein CASSKAPGHPESPYGYTF.

The chain is built from TRBV7-2 and TRBJ1-6; 7 nucleotides agree with TRBD1. Unmatched junction bases numbered 4, after V lost 1 base and J lost 7 bases. The CDR3 loop spans 15 amino acids. CDR1 is SGHTA, CDR2 FQGNSA, per germline. The DNA of the CDR3 is TGTGCCAGCAGCTTAGTCACAGGGGACAATTCACCCCTCCACTTT. Translated, it gives CASSLVTGDNSPLHF. Supplemented by reference TRBV7-2 and TRBJ1-6, the full variable domain reads GAGVSQSPSNKVTEKGKDVELRCDPISGHTALYWYRQSLGQGLEFLIYFQGNSAPDKSGLPSDRFSAERTGGSVSTLTIQRTQQEDSAVYLCASSLVTGDNSPLHFGNGTRLTVT.

This clone was observed a handful of times. V usage is TRBV6-5 and J usage is TRBJ1-1, with TRBD1 as a possible D gene (5 bases). The CDR3 covers 15 residues. The germline V and J ends were trimmed by 5 bases and 4 bases, with 17 bases remaining between them. Germline-derived CDR1 and CDR2 are MNHEY and SVGAGI. The CDR3 reads CASSKNPAGGTEAFF. The DNA for the CDR3 is TGTGCCAGCAGTAAAAACCCCGCCGGGGGCACTGAAGCTTTCTTT.

The chain has TRBV7-3 and TRBJ1-6; D is perhaps TRBD1 (6 bases). This CDR3 is built from 12 residues. Germline CDR1 is SGHTA and CDR2 is FQGTGA. Trimming left V 2 bases short and J 15 bases short, with 11 bases between. CDR3: CASSLRQGYLHF. The CDR3 DNA is TGTGCCAGCAGCTTACGTCAGGGGTACCTCCACTTT.

The chain couples TRBV2 to TRBJ2-7, with a tentative D call TRBD2 (6 bases). The CDR3 consists of 15 residues. CDR1 SNHLY and CDR2 FYNNEI come from the germline V gene. With 1 base removed from V and 0 bases from J, the gap between germline ends came to 10 bases. Written as DNA, the CDR3 is TGTGCCAGCAGTGAAGGGGGGGTGAGCTCCTACGAGCAGTACGTC. Protein: CASSEGGVSSYEQYV.

This chain links TRBV7-9 with TRBJ1-6; no firm D call. V lost 6 bases and J lost 8, with 14 bases in between. The CDR3 has 14 amino acids. Germline CDR1 is SEHNR and CDR2 is FQNEAQ (reference sequence). The CDR3 sequence is CASSLSGGDSPLHF. For the CDR3, the DNA is TGTGCCAGCAGTCTAAGCGGTGGTGATTCACCCCTCCACTTT.

Here the CDR3 reads CASSVGLSRGQGYTEAFF. The CDR3 coding sequence is TGTGCCAGCAGCGTAGGTTTGTCGAGGGGACAGGGGTACACTGAAGCTTTCTTT. This sequence joins TRBV9 and TRBJ1-1, with 10 positions matching TRBD1. The ends lost 0 bases at V and 3 bases at J; junction bases unmatched: 11. The germline V gene encodes CDR1 SGDLS and CDR2 YYNGEE. The CDR3 consists of 18 residues.

The chain is built from TRBV6-2 or TRBV6-3 and TRBJ1-3; tentatively, D is TRBD1 (6 bases). V was cut by 4 bases and J by 3 bases, with 16 bases left in between. Germline CDR1 and CDR2: MNHEY and SVGEGT. The CDR3 loop spans 16 amino acids. The CDR3 sequence: CASSFPKDSYGNTIYF. In nucleotides, the CDR3 is TGTGCCAGCAGTTTTCCGAAGGACAGTTATGGAAACACCATATATTTT.

The chain couples TRBV5-1 to TRBJ2-1; D is possibly TRBD1 (5 bases). The CDR3 runs to 14 residues. Germline V gene data show CDR1 as SGHRS and CDR2 as YFSETQ. V was pared by 4 bases and J by 6 bases, with 14 bases between. The CDR3 region is CASSDPRQFNEQFF. The CDR3 DNA is TGCGCCAGCAGCGATCCGCGACAGTTCAATGAGCAGTTCTTC.

J is TRBJ2-5 and V is TRBV27; 14 bases line up with TRBD2. CDR1 and CDR2 (germline): MNHEY, SMNVEV (reference sequence). This CDR3 has 17 residues. After removal of 5 bases from V and 5 bases from J, the junction contained 10 bases not matched to a gene. The DNA of the CDR3 is TGTGCCAGCAGTCCCGGACTAGCGGGGGGTTCTAGGGAGACCCAGTACTTC. It yields the protein CASSPGLAGGSRETQYF.

The chain is built from TRBV9 and TRBJ2-3; 7 nucleotides align to TRBD2. The CDR3 sequence is 14 residues long. CDR1 is SGDLS and CDR2 is YYNGEE in the germline V gene. Unmatched junction bases numbered 2, after V lost 0 bases and J lost 4 bases. This CDR3 is CASSVVSGADTQYF. The CDR3 DNA reads TGTGCCAGCAGCGTAGTCAGCGGGGCAGATACGCAGTATTTT.

The chain couples TRBV7-9 to TRBJ1-4; unclear D gene. The CDR3 is 15 residues long. V gave up 3 bases and J gave up 6 bases, with 14 bases separating them. CDR1 and CDR2 (germline): SEHNR, FQNEAQ (reference sequence). The chain's CDR3 is CASSFGTPADEKLFF. CDR3 DNA: TGTGCCAGCAGCTTTGGTACCCCAGCGGATGAAAAACTGTTTTTT.

The DNA of the CDR3 is TGCGCCAGCAGCTTGGCCGGACTAGCGGGGGGAGGAGAGACCCAGTACTTC. This translates into CASSLAGLAGGGETQYF. The rearrangement joins TRBV5-1 to TRBJ2-5; 14 bases are a match to TRBD2. V was pared by 0 bases and J by 4 bases, with 5 bases of the junction left unmatched. Germline V gene data show CDR1 as SGHRS and CDR2 as YFSETQ. The CDR3 is 17 amino acids.

The J gene is TRBJ1-1, the V gene TRBV10-3; D is unresolved. Germline values: CDR1 ENHRY, CDR2 SYGVKD. V lost 2 bases and J 4 bases, leaving 14 bases between the germline ends. The CDR3 extends over 15 amino acids. The CDR3 sequence is CAISEAPQELTEAFF. The CDR3, as DNA: TGTGCCATCAGTGAGGCCCCTCAAGAGCTCACTGAAGCTTTCTTT.

The chain is built from TRBV28 and TRBJ1-4; D call uncertain. V lost 5 bases, J lost 1 base, and 5 bases lay in between. Germline lookup yields CDR1 MDHEN and CDR2 SYDVKM. The CDR3 spans 13 residues. The CDR3: CASSSITNEKLFF. CDR3 nucleotide sequence: TGTGCCAGCAGTAGCATAACTAATGAAAAACTGTTTTTT.

About this clone itself: In the same sample, other DNA sequences code for this CDR3. The chain uses TRBV5-1 and TRBJ1-6; D not certain. The CDR3 is made up of 14 amino acids. V lost 0 bases, J lost 7 bases, and 8 bases lay in between. Germline V CDR1 and CDR2: SGHRS, YFSETQ. In DNA form, the CDR3 reads TGCGCCAGCAGCTTGGGGCAGGAAAATTCACCCCTCCACTTT. This encodes CASSLGQENSPLHF. The whole variable domain, filled in from reference TRBV5-1 and TRBJ1-6, reads KAGVTQTPRYLIKTRGQQVTLSCSPISGHRSVSWYQQTPGQGLQFLFEYFSETQRNKGNFPGRFSGRQFSNSRSEMNVSTLELGDSALYLCASSLGQENSPLHFGNGTRLTVT.

This clone was seen a single time. The rearrangement joins TRBV10-3 to TRBJ1-6; 7 bases align to TRBD1. Unmatched junction bases numbered 4, after V lost 7 bases and J lost 4 bases. This CDR3 is built from 14 residues. CDR1 and CDR2 (germline): ENHRY, SYGVKD. CDR3 protein: CAINPGQYNSPLHF. For the CDR3, the DNA is TGTGCCATCAATCCGGGACAGTATAATTCACCCCTCCACTTT.